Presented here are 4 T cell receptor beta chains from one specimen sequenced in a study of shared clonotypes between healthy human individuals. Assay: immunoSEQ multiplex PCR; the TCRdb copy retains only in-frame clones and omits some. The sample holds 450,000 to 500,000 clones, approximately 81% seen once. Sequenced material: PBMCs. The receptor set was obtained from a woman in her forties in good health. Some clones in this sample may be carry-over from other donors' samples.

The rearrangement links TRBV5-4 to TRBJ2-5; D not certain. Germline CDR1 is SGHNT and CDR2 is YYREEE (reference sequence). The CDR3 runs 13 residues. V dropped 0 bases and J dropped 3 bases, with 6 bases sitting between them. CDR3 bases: TGTGCCAGCAGCTTGGTGGCAGAAGAGACCCAGTACTTC. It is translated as CASSLVAEETQYF.

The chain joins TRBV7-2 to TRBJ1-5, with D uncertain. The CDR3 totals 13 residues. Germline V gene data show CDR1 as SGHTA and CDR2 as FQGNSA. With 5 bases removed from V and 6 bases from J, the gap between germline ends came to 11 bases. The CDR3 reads CASSLGGPQPQHF. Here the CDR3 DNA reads TGTGCCAGCAGCCTAGGAGGACCTCAGCCCCAGCATTTT.

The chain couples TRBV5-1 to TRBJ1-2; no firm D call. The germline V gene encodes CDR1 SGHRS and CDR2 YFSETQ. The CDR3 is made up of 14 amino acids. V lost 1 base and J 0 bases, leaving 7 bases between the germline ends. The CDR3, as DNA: TGCGCCAGCAGCTTGATAGGGCCTAACTATGGCTACACCTTC. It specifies CASSLIGPNYGYTF.

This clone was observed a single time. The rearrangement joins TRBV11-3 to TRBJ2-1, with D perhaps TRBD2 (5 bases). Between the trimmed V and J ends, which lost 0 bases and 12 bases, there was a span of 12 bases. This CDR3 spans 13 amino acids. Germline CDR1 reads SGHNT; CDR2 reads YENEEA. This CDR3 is CASSLDRLAVQFF. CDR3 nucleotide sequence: TGTGCCAGCAGCTTAGATCGGCTAGCCGTGCAGTTCTTC. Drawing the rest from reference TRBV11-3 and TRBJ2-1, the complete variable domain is EAGVVQSPRYKIIEKKQPVAFWCNPISGHNTLYWYLQNLGQGPELLIRYENEEAVDDSQLPKDRFSAERLKGVDSTLKIQPAELGDSAVYLCASSLDRLAVQFFGPGTRLTVL.